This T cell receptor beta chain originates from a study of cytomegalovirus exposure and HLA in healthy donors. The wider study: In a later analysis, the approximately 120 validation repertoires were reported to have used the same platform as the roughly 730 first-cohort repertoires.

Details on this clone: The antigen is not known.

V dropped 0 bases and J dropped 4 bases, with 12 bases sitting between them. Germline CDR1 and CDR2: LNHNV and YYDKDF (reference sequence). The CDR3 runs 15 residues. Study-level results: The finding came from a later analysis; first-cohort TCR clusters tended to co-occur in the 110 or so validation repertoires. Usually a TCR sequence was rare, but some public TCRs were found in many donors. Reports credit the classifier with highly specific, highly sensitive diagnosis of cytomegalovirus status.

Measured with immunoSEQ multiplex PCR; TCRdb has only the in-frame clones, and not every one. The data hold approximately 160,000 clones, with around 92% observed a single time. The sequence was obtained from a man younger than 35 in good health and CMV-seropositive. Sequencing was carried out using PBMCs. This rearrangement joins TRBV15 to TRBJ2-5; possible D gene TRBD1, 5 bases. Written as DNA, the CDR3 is TGTGCCACCAGCAGAGATGGACACCTGGGAGAGACCCAGTACTTC. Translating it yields CATSRDGHLGETQYF.